Following are 3 T cell receptor beta chains from one sample sequenced in a study of Tregs in tolerant kidney transplant recipients. The nonmyeloablative bone marrow transplants came from related graft donors, with transient mixed chimerism. The repertoire was sequenced with immunoSEQ multiplex PCR; TCRdb's copy has only in-frame clones and lacks some. The sample holds approximately 6,000 clones. Sequencing was performed on CD8+ T cells from blood (PBMCs), taken 12 months after the transplant. The receptors were gathered from a human patient who received a combined kidney and bone marrow transplant. Some T cells could come from the graft donor.

A note on this clone: Coverage ceases 3 residues before the CDR3 finishes, and the germline J gene fills in the end. This sequence joins TRBV30 and TRBJ2-2; D is undetermined. V dropped 2 bases and J dropped 0 bases, with 4 bases sitting between them. CDR1 is GTSNPN and CDR2 is SVGIG in the germline V gene (reference sequence). This CDR3 contains 13 residues. The CDR3 DNA, read in part, is TGTGCCTGGAGTACAACGAACACCGGGGAG. This sequence encodes CAWSTTNTGE. The whole CDR3 protein reads CAWSTTNTGELFF.

Worth noting for this clone: The sequence runs out 3 residues before the end of the CDR3; the remainder is reconstructed from the germline J gene. This rearrangement joins TRBV4-1 to TRBJ2-7, with TRBD1 matching 8 bases. J was trimmed by 3 bases and V by 1 base; bases with no gene match: 5. This CDR3 has 15 residues. The germline V gene has CDR1 MGHRA and CDR2 YSYEKL. The sequenced CDR3 bases are TGCGCCAGCAGCCAAGTTGCGACAGGGGTCTACGAG. It specifies CASSQVATGVYE. In full, the CDR3 reads CASSQVATGVYEQYF.

This clone is classed as medium-sized by frequency. The observed sequence ends 3 residues before the CDR3 terminus, with the missing tail filled in from the germline J gene. The V and J genes are TRBV30 and TRBJ1-3; D is undetermined. This CDR3 comprises 12 residues. Germline V gives CDR1 GTSNPN, CDR2 SVGIG (reference sequence). V was shortened by 4 bases and J by 2 bases, with 6 bases between the two germline ends. The CDR3 region is CAWKAAGNTIYF. The covered CDR3 bases are TGTGCCTGGAAAGCCGCTGGAAACACC.